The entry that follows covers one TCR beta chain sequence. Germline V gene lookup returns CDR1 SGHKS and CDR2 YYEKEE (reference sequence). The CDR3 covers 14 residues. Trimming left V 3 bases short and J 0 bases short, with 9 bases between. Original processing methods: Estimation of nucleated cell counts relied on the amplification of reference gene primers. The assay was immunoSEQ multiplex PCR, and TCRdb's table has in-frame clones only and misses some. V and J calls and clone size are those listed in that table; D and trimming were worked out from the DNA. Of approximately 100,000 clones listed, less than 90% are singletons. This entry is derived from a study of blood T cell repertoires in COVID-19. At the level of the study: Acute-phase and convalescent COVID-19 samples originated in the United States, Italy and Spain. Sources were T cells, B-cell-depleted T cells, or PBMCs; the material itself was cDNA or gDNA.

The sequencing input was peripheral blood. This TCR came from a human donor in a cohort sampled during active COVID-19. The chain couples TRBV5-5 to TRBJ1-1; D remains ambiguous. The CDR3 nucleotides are TGTGCCAGCAGCTCGAGTAGAATGAACACTGAAGCTTTCTTT. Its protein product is CASSSSRMNTEAFF.